This TCR beta chain was recovered during a study of blood T cell dynamics during melanoma immunotherapy. Study details: First-line therapy was either pembrolizumab or nivolumab with ipilimumab for metastatic melanoma.

CDR1 is SGHDN and CDR2 is FVKESK in the germline V gene. Trimming took 4 bases from V and 1 from J, leaving 20 bases between them. The CDR3 is made up of 17 amino acids. The table came from immunoSEQ multiplex PCR; TCRdb's copy has only in-frame clones and leaves some out. The repertoire has approximately 22,000 clones, around 88% of them found once; the top ten carry around 4.2%. The sample's time point: pre-treatment baseline. Sampling occurred pretreatment (T0) and at week 3 (W3), after cycle one of checkpoint blockade. Response was assessed by RECIST 1.1 at 12 weeks, except a couple of rapid progressors.

The source was blood, collected from a patient treated with checkpoint blockade. The gene calls are TRBV14 and TRBJ2-7; a weak D match, TRBD2 (8 bases). The sequence was collected from a human donor with melanoma. CDR3 region: CASSLLPGGGGSYEQYF. The CDR3, as DNA: TGTGCCAGCAGCCTCTTACCGGGAGGGGGCGGTTCCTACGAGCAGTACTTC.